A selection of T cell receptor beta chains follows, all from one sample in a study of cytotoxic CD8 clonotypes in ibrutinib-treated CLL. The table came from immunoSEQ multiplex PCR; TCRdb's copy has only in-frame clones and leaves some out. The sample consists of approximately 70,000 clones, about 84% of them appearing once. The sequences come from PBMCs, collected at disease progression, from a patient treated with ibrutinib. These receptors were taken from a human donor with chronic lymphocytic leukemia. The CDR3 runs from the conserved cysteine through the conserved F or W. A D gene is named only where the DNA matches it firmly. Clone size, where shown, is once, few, many, or a class for clones that have expanded.

>.|TRBV4-2|TRBJ1-5|.
TGTGCCAGCAGCCAAGGTGGTCAGCCCCAGCATTTT
CASSQGGQPQHF
>.|TRBV25-1|TRBJ2-3|TRBD1
TGTGCCAGCAGGGGGACCGGGACAGGGAGTGGGTTGGATACGCAGTATTTT
CASRGTGTGSGLDTQYF
>.|TRBV27|TRBJ1-1|.
TGTGCCAGCAGTTTAAGTAATGGAAGGGCTTTCTTT
CASSLSNGRAFF
>.|TRBV19|TRBJ2-2|TRBD1
TGTGCCAGTACTCAAAAGGGACAGGTCACGAACACCGGGGAGCTGTTTTTT
CASTQKGQVTNTGELFF
>.|TRBV15|TRBJ1-2|TRBD1
TGTGCCACCAGCAGAGAGACAGGGATTACCTATGGCTACACCTTC
CATSRETGITYGYTF
>.|TRBV27|TRBJ2-2|.
TGTGCCAGCAGTTTAAGCCAGGTGAACACCGGGGAGCTGTTTTTT
CASSLSQVNTGELFF
>.|TRBV9|TRBJ1-1|TRBD1
TGTGCCAGCAGCGTAGGGACAGGGGAGAGGAGGTGGACTGAAGCTTTCTTT
CASSVGTGERRWTEAFF
>.|TRBV6-5|TRBJ1-2|.
TGTGCCAGCAGTTACTCTGCAGGGCTCTATGGCTACACCTTC
CASSYSAGLYGYTF
>few|TRBV10-2|TRBJ2-7|.
TGCGCCAGCAGTGAGGATGACAGACGACAGTACTTC
CASSEDDRRQYF
>.|TRBV7-6|TRBJ2-5|.
TGTGCCAGCACCAAACGTTGGGAATCGGAGACCCAGTACTTC
CASTKRWESETQYF
>few|TRBV7-9|TRBJ2-3|TRBD2
TGTGCCAGCAGCTTAGCGGACCTAGCGGGGGCCCGCACAGATACGCAGTATTTT
CASSLADLAGARTDTQYF
>.|TRBV6-5|TRBJ1-1|TRBD1
TGTGCCAGCAGGCATGACAGGGGTCAGGATGGAGCTTTCTTT
CASRHDRGQDGAFF
>.|TRBV2|TRBJ2-1|.
TGTGCCAGCAGGAGTATAAGGGGAGACAGGAGGGGGTACAATGAGCAGTTCTTC
CASRSIRGDRRGYNEQFF